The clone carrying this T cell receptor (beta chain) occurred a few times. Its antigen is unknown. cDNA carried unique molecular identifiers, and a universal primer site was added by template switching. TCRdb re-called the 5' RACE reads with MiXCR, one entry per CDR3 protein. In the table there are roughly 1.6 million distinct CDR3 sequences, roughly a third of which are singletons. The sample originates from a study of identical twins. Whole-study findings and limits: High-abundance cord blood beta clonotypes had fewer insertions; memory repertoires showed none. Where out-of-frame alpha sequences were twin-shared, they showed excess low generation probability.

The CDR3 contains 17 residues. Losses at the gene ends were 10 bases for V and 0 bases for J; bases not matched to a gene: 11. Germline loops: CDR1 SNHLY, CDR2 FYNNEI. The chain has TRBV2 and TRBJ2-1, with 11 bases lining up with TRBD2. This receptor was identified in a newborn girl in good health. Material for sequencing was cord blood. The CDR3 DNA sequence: TGTGCCAATTCGGGACTAGCGGACAGGAGCTCCTACAATGAGCAGTTCTTC. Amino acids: CANSGLADRSSYNEQFF.